The text below deals with one T cell receptor (beta chain). Its antigen is undetermined. At one end, the junction sequence differs from germline, possibly due to a read error. The CDR3 spans 13 residues. Looked up from germline, CDR1 is SGHNT and CDR2 is YYREEE (reference sequence). Clones were read by immunoSEQ multiplex PCR, and TCRdb kept only the in-frame ones, dropping some. Among approximately 89,000 clones, about nine tenths were seen once, and the ten largest hold under 0.35%. This record comes from a study of OX40 agonist ivuxolimab in advanced cancers. Across the whole study: An agonistic anti-OX40 (CD134) antibody, ivuxolimab, was used to treat the patients.

Overall study results and limits: The work left the antigen specificity of expanded peripheral T cells undetermined. Low clonal expansion, among the lowest seen, marked partial responders at 0.1-3.0 mg/kg. Some nonresponders likewise displayed low normalized T-cell clonal expansion.

This sequence originates from an adult with an advanced solid tumor such as melanoma, head and neck, liver or kidney cancer. Here the sequenced sample was CD4+ or CD8+ T cells sorted from blood, taken in a trial of the OX40 agonist ivuxolimab. The genes are TRBV5-4 and TRBJ2-7; D call uncertain. The CDR3 nucleotides read TGTGCCAGCAGCTACGCAGCCTCCAACGAGCAGTACTTC. This codes for CASSYAASNEQYF.